This TCR beta chain was obtained from a study of T cells in Graves' hyperthyroidism and ophthalmopathy. Study as a whole: Before treatment of any kind, peripheral blood was taken at initial diagnosis.

Study-level findings and limits: Researchers report that a 13 V-J model separated ophthalmopathy from stable hyperthyroidism.

Disease duration was under 3 months in the ophthalmopathy patients, who also had a Clinical Activity Score of at least 3 and a NOSPECS grade of at least 4. PBMCs came from less than 11 ml fresh peripheral blood. The CDR3 regions of TCR beta were amplified from RNA transcripts. The primer set for the first-round RT-PCR of the TCR CDR3 was HTBI. In TCRdb, the multiplex PCR reads were re-called with MiXCR into one record per CDR3 protein. Of 250,000 to 300,000 distinct CDR3 sequences listed, about 19% are singletons. Notes on this clonotype: Its target is unknown.

The clonotype was recovered from a man between 50 and 59 years old with Graves' ophthalmopathy. Specimen: blood.

CDR3 in amino acids: CSVAGNSNQPQHF. CDR3 nucleotides: TGCAGCGTCGCAGGGAATAGCAATCAGCCCCAGCATTTT. The rearrangement uses TRBV29-1 and TRBJ1-5; possibly TRBD1 for D (5 bases). The CDR3 is made up of 13 amino acids. Germline V CDR1 and CDR2: SQVTM, ANQGSEA. V was trimmed by 6 bases and J by 0 bases, leaving 9 bases between them.